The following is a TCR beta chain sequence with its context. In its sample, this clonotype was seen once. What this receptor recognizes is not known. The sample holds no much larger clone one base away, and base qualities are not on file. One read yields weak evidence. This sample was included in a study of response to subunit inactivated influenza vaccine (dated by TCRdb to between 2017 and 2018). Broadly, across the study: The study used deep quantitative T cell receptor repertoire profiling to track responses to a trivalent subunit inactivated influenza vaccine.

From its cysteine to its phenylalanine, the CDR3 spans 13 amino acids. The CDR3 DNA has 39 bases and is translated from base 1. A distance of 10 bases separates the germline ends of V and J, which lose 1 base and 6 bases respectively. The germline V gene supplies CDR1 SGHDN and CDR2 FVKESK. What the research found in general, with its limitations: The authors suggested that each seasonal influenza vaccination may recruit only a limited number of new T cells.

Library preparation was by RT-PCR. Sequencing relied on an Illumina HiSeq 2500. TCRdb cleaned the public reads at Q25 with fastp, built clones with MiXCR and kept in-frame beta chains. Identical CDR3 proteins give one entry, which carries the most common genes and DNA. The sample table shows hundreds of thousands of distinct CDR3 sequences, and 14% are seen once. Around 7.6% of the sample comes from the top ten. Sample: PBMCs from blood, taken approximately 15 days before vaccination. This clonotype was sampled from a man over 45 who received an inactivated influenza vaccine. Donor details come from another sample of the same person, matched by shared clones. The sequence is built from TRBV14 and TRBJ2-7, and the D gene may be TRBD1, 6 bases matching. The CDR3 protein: CASSQGQVAEQYF. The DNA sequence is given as TGTGCCAGCAGCCAAGGACAGGTGGCCGAGCAGTACTTC.